The TCR beta chain described here comes from a study of T-cell reconstitution after alpha-beta-depleted transplantation in children. Study-level points and caveats: Expanded graft clones numbering several hundred reportedly gave rise to alpha-beta T cells about two months after transplant. The study traced high day-60 TCRbeta diversity in some patients to surviving recipient T cells and thymic progenitors.

CDR1 DFQATT and CDR2 SNEGSKA come from the germline V gene (reference sequence). J lost 7 bases, V lost 6 bases, and 7 bases had no gene match. The CDR3 covers 13 residues. This clonotype was recorded a few times. Antigen specificity is unknown. Unique molecular identifiers were used in preparing the TCRbeta library. TCRdb reprocessed the PCR reads with MiXCR, giving one entry per CDR3 protein. The sample has approximately 230,000 distinct CDR3 sequences, 25% seen once. The TCR was taken from a girl aged 2-9 years with Fanconi anemia, due to receive a stem cell transplant. V usage is TRBV20-1 and J usage is TRBJ2-3; 10 nucleotides align to TRBD2. The starting material was PBMCs, obtained before TCRalphabeta/CD19-depleted stem cell transplant. Here the CDR3 reads CSASSGSLYTQYF. CDR3 sequence (DNA): TGCAGTGCATCTAGCGGGAGTCTCTATACGCAGTATTTT.